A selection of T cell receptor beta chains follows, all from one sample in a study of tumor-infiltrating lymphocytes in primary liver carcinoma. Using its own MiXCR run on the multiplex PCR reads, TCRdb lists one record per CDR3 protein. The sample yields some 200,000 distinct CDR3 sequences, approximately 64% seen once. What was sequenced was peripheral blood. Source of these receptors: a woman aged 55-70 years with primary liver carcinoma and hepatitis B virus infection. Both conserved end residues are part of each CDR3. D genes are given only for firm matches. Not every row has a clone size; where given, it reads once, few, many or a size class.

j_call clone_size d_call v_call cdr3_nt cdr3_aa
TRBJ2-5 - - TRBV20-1 TGCAGTGCTCGCCCCAGCGAGTACCAAGAGACCCAGTACTTC CSARPSEYQETQYF
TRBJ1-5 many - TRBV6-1 TGTGCCAGCATTCAGAAGGTAATGGGCAATCAGCCCCAGCATTTT CASIQKVMGNQPQHF
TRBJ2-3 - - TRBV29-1 TGCAGCGTGTCGAGGCGGGCGATCACAGATACGCAGTATTTT CSVSRRAITDTQYF
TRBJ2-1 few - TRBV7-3 TGTGCCAGCAGCTTAGGGCAAAGGGGGGCCCCCCGATCGGATGAGCAGTTCTTC CASSLGQRGAPRSDEQFF
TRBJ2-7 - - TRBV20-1 TGCAGTGCCCCGCAGCGGGCTAGCTACGAGCAGTACTTC CSAPQRASYEQYF
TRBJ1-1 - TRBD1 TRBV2 TGTGCCAGCAGCCCCAGGGCCAGGGGGCGCACTGAAGCTTTCTTT CASSPRARGRTEAFF
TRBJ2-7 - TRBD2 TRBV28 TGTGCCAGCAGTTCGGGACTAGCGCGAACCTACGAGCAGTACTTC CASSSGLARTYEQYF
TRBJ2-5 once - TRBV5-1 TGCTCCAGCAGCTTTGGAGAACTACAAGAGACCCAGTACTTC CSSSFGELQETQYF
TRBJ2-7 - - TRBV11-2 TGTGCCAGCAGCTACAACGAGCACTATTTC CASSYNEHYF
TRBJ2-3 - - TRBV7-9 TGTGCCAGTGGCTTAAAGATCGGTAGCACAGATACGCAGTATTTT CASGLKIGSTDTQYF
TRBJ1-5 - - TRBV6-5 TGTGTCAGCAGAAAGATTAATGGCAATCAGCCCCAGCATTTT CVSRKINGNQPQHF
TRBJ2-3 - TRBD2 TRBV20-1 TGCAGTGCTACCCCCCCCAGACTAGCGGAGATGACTAATAGGGGTACAGATACGCAGTATTTT CSATPPRLAEMTNRGTDTQYF
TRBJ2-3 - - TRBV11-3 TGTGCCATCTCTGGGGGCTCAGAAACGCAGTACTTT CAISGGSETQYF
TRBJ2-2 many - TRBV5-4 TGTGCCAGCAGCTCAACTTACGGAGCCGGGGAGCTGTTTTTT CASSSTYGAGELFF
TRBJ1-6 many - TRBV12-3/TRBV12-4 TGTGCCAGCAGTTTTCTCGAGGGATCCTATAATTCACCCCTCCACTTT CASSFLEGSYNSPLHF
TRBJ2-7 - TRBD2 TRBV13 TGTACCAGCAGCTCCACTGGACTAGCGGGATACTCCTACGAGCAGTATTTC CTSSSTGLAGYSYEQYF
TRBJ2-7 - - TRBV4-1 TGCGCCAGCAGCCATGCCGGCAGTACCTCCTACGAGCAGTACTTT CASSHAGSTSYEQYF
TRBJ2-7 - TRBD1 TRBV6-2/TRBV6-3 TGTACCACCAGTTACCGGGCACAGGGGGGCGAGCAGTACTTC CTTSYRAQGGEQYF
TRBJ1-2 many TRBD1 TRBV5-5 TGTGCCAGCAGCCGCGGTGTGACAGGGGCTAACTATGGCTACACCTTC CASSRGVTGANYGYTF